This T cell receptor beta chain was captured by sequencing in a study of cytomegalovirus exposure and HLA in healthy donors (dated by TCRdb to 2016 to 2017). Context from the whole study: According to a later analysis, the 110 or so validation repertoires were produced on the same platform as the 680 or so repertoires of the first cohort. Along with the roughly 670-subject first cohort, a separate validation cohort of around 110 different subjects was used. The study aimed to test whether cataloging public T cell receptors could reveal signatures of past pathogen exposure. High-throughput TCR immunosequencing, statistical association of individual TCRs with disease status, and machine learning were combined to predict cytomegalovirus infection status.

Turning to this clone: Its specific antigen is unknown. No base quality information exists; no much larger clone differs at one position.

The paper as a whole reports these results and caveats: Most TCR sequences were observed very rarely across donors, whereas some public TCRs were present in many individuals. The authors suggested that the approach could potentially be generalized to other disease states and immunological phenotypes. In vitro tests confirmed that a few of the cytomegalovirus-associated TCR beta chains recognize cytomegalovirus antigens. A later analysis had no HLA typing for the validation cohort, so co-occurrence there was scored across all 110 or so repertoires. The study listed 164 TCR beta chains as associated with cytomegalovirus. The classifier was reported to diagnose cytomegalovirus status with high specificity and sensitivity in both the original and validation cohorts. Subsequent analysis determined that TCRs grouped into clusters in the first cohort also showed a tendency toward co-occurrence across the 120 validation repertoires, and 85% to 95% of cluster scores exceeded 0.

The donors were included in the validation cohort of 130 or so subjects, a group kept apart from the roughly 670-subject first cohort. The library was made by the immunoSEQ multiplex PCR assay. Per the original workflow: A statistical classification framework was developed to diagnose cytomegalovirus status using the catalog of TCR beta chain sequences. TCRdb re-hosts the immuneACCESS table, in-frame sequences only. Its copies lack some clones; in the studies checked, an unresolved V gene accounts for under half of them, and the cause for the rest is not known. V and J calls and clone size are given by that table; D and trimming were obtained from the DNA. The sample yields 55,000 to 65,000 clones; about 95% were counted once. The ten largest clonotypes hold approximately 6.4% of the sample. The origin of this receptor is a woman under 30 in good health and CMV-seropositive. Sequencing input: PBMCs.

Read as DNA, the sequence is TGTGCCTGGAAACGGGGAATGGGGCTGGGAGGGGAAAAACTGTTTTTT. The translation is CAWKRGMGLGGEKLFF. The sequence links TRBV30 to TRBJ1-4; a weak D assignment points to TRBD1 (5 bases agree). CDR1 and CDR2 (GTSNPN, SVGIG) derive from the germline V gene (reference sequence). V is shortened by 4 bases, J by 8 bases, and the region joining them spans 23 bases. Including the terminal cysteine and phenylalanine, the CDR3 comprises 16 residues. Only CDR3 DNA is held: 48 bases, read in frame from base 1.